This T cell receptor (beta chain) is drawn from a study of blood T cell repertoires in COVID-19. Study details: The origin of the acute and convalescent COVID-19 samples was the United States, Italy and Spain. PBMCs, B-cell-depleted T cells, or T cells were the source of the cDNA or gDNA that made up the material.

Original processing notes: Reference gene primer amplification in the assay estimated nucleated cell counts. Clones were read by immunoSEQ multiplex PCR, and TCRdb kept only the in-frame ones, dropping some. The V and J calls and clone size are taken from that table; D and trimming were inferred from the DNA. The sample has roughly 670,000 clones; more than 80% are singletons. The CDR3 extends over 14 amino acids. With 4 bases removed from V and 0 bases from J, the gap between germline ends came to 10 bases. Germline lookup yields CDR1 MNHEY and CDR2 SMNVEV (reference sequence). What was sequenced was peripheral blood. The TCR comes from a woman aged 18-29 years with acute or convalescent COVID-19. V is TRBV27 and J is TRBJ2-7; D is undetermined. The CDR3 spells CASSSGQNSYEQYF. CDR3 sequence (DNA): TGTGCCAGCAGTTCTGGGCAGAACTCCTACGAGCAGTACTTC.